Listed below are T cell receptor beta chains from one sample, sequenced in a study of T cell responses to AZD1222 COVID-19 vaccine. Profiled with immunoSEQ multiplex PCR; TCRdb holds only in-frame clones, not every one. Of around 150,000 clones in the sample, approximately 90% were seen once. The source was peripheral blood, collected on day 0 of AZD1222 vaccination. These receptors all stem from an adult in good health. The CDR3 runs from the conserved cysteine through the conserved F or W. A D gene is named only where the DNA matches it firmly. Clone size is given for some rows only: seen once, a few or many times, or a class if the clone is expanded.

D: TRBD2
V: TRBV27
length: 18
size: .
J: TRBJ2-1
DNA: TGTGCCAGCAGTTTATTCCAACCGAGCGGGAGCTCCTACAATGAGCAGTTCTTC
CDR3: CASSLFQPSGSSYNEQFF

D: .
V: TRBV13
length: 14
size: .
J: TRBJ1-2
DNA: TGTGCCAGCAGCGTAGATCCCAGGGGTAATGGCTACACCTTC
CDR3: CASSVDPRGNGYTF

D: .
V: TRBV5-1
length: 14
size: .
J: TRBJ1-3
DNA: TGCGCCAGCAGCTTGACACAGGGTAAAAACACCATATATTTT
CDR3: CASSLTQGKNTIYF

D: .
V: TRBV6-1
length: 13
size: few
J: TRBJ1-6
DNA: TGTGCCAGCAGTGAAGGGGAGAGTTCACCCCTCCACTTT
CDR3: CASSEGESSPLHF

D: .
V: TRBV5-1
length: 14
size: once
J: TRBJ1-4
DNA: TGCGCCAGCAGCTCGGTCGGTGGGGCTGAAAAACTGTTTTTT
CDR3: CASSSVGGAEKLFF

D: .
V: TRBV15
length: 14
size: .
J: TRBJ1-2
DNA: TGTGCCACCAGCAGAGGGTCCGTCAACTATGGCTACACCTTC
CDR3: CATSRGSVNYGYTF

D: TRBD1
V: TRBV6-1
length: 16
size: .
J: TRBJ1-3
DNA: TGTGCCAGCAGTGGCGACAGGGACGACTCTGGAAACACCATATATTTT
CDR3: CASSGDRDDSGNTIYF

D: .
V: TRBV25-1
length: 11
size: .
J: TRBJ1-1
DNA: TGTGCCAGCAGTGAATACACTGAAGCTTTCTTT
CDR3: CASSEYTEAFF

D: .
V: TRBV27
length: 13
size: .
J: TRBJ1-2
DNA: TGTGCCAGCAGTTTGTCCGTTAACTATGGCTACACCTTC
CDR3: CASSLSVNYGYTF

D: .
V: TRBV4-3
length: 13
size: .
J: TRBJ1-1
DNA: TGCGCCAGCAGCCAAGGGGGCAGATCCGAAGCTTTCTTT
CDR3: CASSQGGRSEAFF

D: .
V: TRBV5-4
length: 15
size: .
J: TRBJ1-1
DNA: TGTGCCAGCAGCCTCAAGACGAACAGGGTCACTGAAGCTTTCTTT
CDR3: CASSLKTNRVTEAFF

D: .
V: TRBV28
length: 13
size: .
J: TRBJ1-6
DNA: TGTGCCAGCAGTTCGGACCTTCCTTCACCCCTCCACTTT
CDR3: CASSSDLPSPLHF

D: TRBD1
V: TRBV9
length: 16
size: .
J: TRBJ2-7
DNA: TGTGCCAGCAGCCTCACCGCTGGGACAGGGGCGTACGAGCAGTACTTC
CDR3: CASSLTAGTGAYEQYF

D: .
V: TRBV6-1
length: 14
size: .
J: TRBJ2-7
DNA: TGTGCCAGCAGTGAAGAAAAGGGCTCCTACGAGCAGTACTTC
CDR3: CASSEEKGSYEQYF

D: TRBD1
V: TRBV5-6
length: 14
size: .
J: TRBJ1-5
DNA: TGTGCCAGCAGCTTAGGGACAGGTACCCAGCCCCAGCATTTT
CDR3: CASSLGTGTQPQHF

D: .
V: TRBV9
length: 17
size: .
J: TRBJ1-6
DNA: TGTGCCAGCAGCGTAGGACCGCCTCAAGCCATTAATTCACCCCTCCACTTT
CDR3: CASSVGPPQAINSPLHF

D: .
V: TRBV9
length: 13
size: .
J: TRBJ1-1
DNA: TGTGCCAGCAGCTCGGGCTTCAACACTGAAGCTTTCTTT
CDR3: CASSSGFNTEAFF

D: .
V: TRBV10-1
length: 14
size: few
J: TRBJ1-1
DNA: TGCGCCAGCAGGGAGCTACAGCGCTTCACTGAAGCTTTCTTT
CDR3: CASRELQRFTEAFF

D: TRBD1
V: TRBV27
length: 16
size: once
J: TRBJ1-5
DNA: TGTGCCAGCAGTCCCGACAGGGATAGTAGCAATCAGCCCCAGCATTTT
CDR3: CASSPDRDSSNQPQHF

D: TRBD1
V: TRBV19
length: 16
size: .
J: TRBJ1-3
DNA: TGTGCCAGTAGTATTGAGGGACAGGACTCTGGAAACACCATATATTTT
CDR3: CASSIEGQDSGNTIYF

D: .
V: TRBV21-1
length: 15
size: .
J: TRBJ1-3
DNA: TGTGCCAGCAGCAAAGTTCCAGGGGTCGGAAACACCATATATTTT
CDR3: CASSKVPGVGNTIYF

D: .
V: TRBV2
length: 17
size: .
J: TRBJ1-5
DNA: TGTGCCAGCAGTATCAAGGGGGACACTTATAGCAATCAGCCCCAGCATTTT
CDR3: CASSIKGDTYSNQPQHF

D: .
V: TRBV28
length: 15
size: .
J: TRBJ1-5
DNA: TGTGCCAGCCGTACCCCTAGGGGGGCTGTTCAGCCCCAGCATTTT
CDR3: CASRTPRGAVQPQHF